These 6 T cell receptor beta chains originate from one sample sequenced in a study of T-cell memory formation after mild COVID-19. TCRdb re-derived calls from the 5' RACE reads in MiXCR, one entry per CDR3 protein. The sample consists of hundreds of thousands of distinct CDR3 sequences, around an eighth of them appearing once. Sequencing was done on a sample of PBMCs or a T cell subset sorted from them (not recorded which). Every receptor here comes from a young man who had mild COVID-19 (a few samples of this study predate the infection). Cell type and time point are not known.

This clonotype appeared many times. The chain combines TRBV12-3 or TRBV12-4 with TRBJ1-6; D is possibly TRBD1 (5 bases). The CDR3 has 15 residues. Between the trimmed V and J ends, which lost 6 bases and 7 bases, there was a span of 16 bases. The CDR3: CASSSQGSVNSPLHF. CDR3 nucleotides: TGTGCCAGCAGCTCCCAGGGTTCCGTGAATTCACCCCTCCACTTT.

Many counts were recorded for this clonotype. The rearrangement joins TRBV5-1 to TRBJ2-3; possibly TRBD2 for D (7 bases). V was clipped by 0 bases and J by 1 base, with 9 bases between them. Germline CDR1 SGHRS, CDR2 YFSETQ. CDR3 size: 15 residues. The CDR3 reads CASSLAGGGTDTQYF. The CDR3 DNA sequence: TGCGCCAGCAGCTTGGCGGGGGGCGGCACAGATACGCAGTATTTT.

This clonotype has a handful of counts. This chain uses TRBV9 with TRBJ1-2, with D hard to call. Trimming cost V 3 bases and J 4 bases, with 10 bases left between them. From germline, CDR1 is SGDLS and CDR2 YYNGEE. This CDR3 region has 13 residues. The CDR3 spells CASSAVSAYGYTF. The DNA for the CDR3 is TGTGCCAGCAGCGCGGTCTCGGCCTATGGCTACACCTTC.

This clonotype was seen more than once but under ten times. CDR3 loop: CASSRTGSDTQYF. The CDR3 nucleotides are TGCGCCAGCAGCCGGACAGGGTCGGATACGCAGTATTTT. This chain links TRBV5-1 with TRBJ2-3, with 8 positions matching TRBD1. Unmatched junction bases numbered 4, after V lost 4 bases and J lost 6 bases. Germline loops: CDR1 SGHRS, CDR2 YFSETQ. The CDR3 consists of 13 residues.

CDR3 nucleotide sequence: TGTGCCAGCAGCGTAGCTGGCCTACCCGAGCAGTACGTC. Translating gives CASSVAGLPEQYV. The chain recombines TRBV9 with TRBJ2-7; D gene uncertain. The CDR3 has 13 residues. The germline V gene encodes CDR1 SGDLS and CDR2 YYNGEE. Between the trimmed V and J ends, which lost 0 bases and 6 bases, there was a span of 10 bases.

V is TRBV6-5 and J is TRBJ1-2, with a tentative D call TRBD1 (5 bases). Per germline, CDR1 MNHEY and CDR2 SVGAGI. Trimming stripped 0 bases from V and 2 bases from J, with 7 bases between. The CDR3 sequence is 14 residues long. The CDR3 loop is CASSYSNRNYGYTF. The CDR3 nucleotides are TGTGCCAGCAGTTACTCCAACAGGAACTATGGCTACACCTTC.